This entry lists 29 T cell receptor beta chains sequenced from one sample in a study of vaccination effects on CD4 cells after COVID-19. Antigen specificity for these receptors is unknown. Profiling relied on immunoSEQ multiplex PCR, and the TCRdb table lists in-frame clones only, not all of them. The table has around 62,000 clones, around two thirds seen once. Following culture for nine to ten days, CD4+ T cells were isolated. Participants got two doses of BNT162b2 or mRNA-1273 vaccine. The sequences come from CD4+ T cells from PBMCs cultured without peptide, collected after COVID-19 vaccination. Receptors were obtained from a human donor who received a COVID-19 vaccine.

The chain has TRBV23-1 and TRBJ1-1; 7 bases fit TRBD1. TRBV23-1 belongs to the ORF category, with a function that is uncertain. This CDR3 comprises 13 residues. With V trimmed by 7 bases and J by 1 base, 3 bases remained unmatched. Here the CDR3 DNA reads TGCGCCAGCACCGGGACAGAGAACACTGAAGCTTTCTTT. Protein product: CASTGTENTEAFF.

The V call is TRBV24-1, the J call TRBJ2-7, with D perhaps TRBD1 (6 bases). The CDR3 runs to 17 residues. Germline CDR1 reads KGHDR; CDR2 reads SFDVKD. The ends were cut back, 1 base at V and 0 bases at J, with 15 bases in the middle. CDR3 loop: CATSDFRRQASSYEQYV. The DNA of the CDR3 is TGTGCCACCAGTGATTTTCGACGACAGGCGAGCTCCTACGAGCAGTACGTC.

The gene calls are TRBV10-3 and TRBJ2-1; no reliable D call. The CDR3 sequence is 13 residues long. Per the germline V gene, CDR1 is ENHRY and CDR2 is SYGVKD. Trimming left V 2 bases short and J 6 bases short, with 8 bases between. This CDR3 is CAISERVANEQFF. Written as DNA, the CDR3 is TGTGCCATCAGTGAGAGAGTAGCCAATGAGCAGTTCTTC.

The chain joins TRBV27 to TRBJ1-4, with a tentative D call TRBD1 (6 bases). The CDR3 contains 14 residues. The V gene's germline CDR1 is MNHEY and CDR2 SMNVEV (reference sequence). Between the trimmed V and J ends, which lost 2 bases and 4 bases, there was a span of 8 bases. For the CDR3, the DNA is TGTGCCAGCAGTTTAATCAGGGGTAATGAAAAACTGTTTTTT. Protein product: CASSLIRGNEKLFF.

This CDR3 reads CASSRGGVGNTIYF. As DNA, the CDR3 is TGTGCCAGCAGTCGAGGGGGGGTAGGAAACACCATATATTTT. The chain joins TRBV6-4 to TRBJ1-3, with D perhaps TRBD1 (6 bases). Germline V gene data show CDR1 as MRHNA and CDR2 as SNTAGT. Trimming left V 5 bases short and J 4 bases short, with 12 bases between. The CDR3 is made up of 14 amino acids.

The rearrangement links TRBV10-2 to TRBJ2-5, with D unclear. CDR1 is WSHSY and CDR2 is SAAADI in the germline V gene. The CDR3 extends over 16 amino acids. V was trimmed by 6 bases and J by 5 bases, leaving 22 bases between them. The CDR3 DNA is TGCGCCAGCAGGGACGGTTTTCAGTCCCCCTGGGAGACCCAGTACTTC. Amino acid sequence: CASRDGFQSPWETQYF.

This clone turned up a few times. The chain has TRBV15 and TRBJ1-4, with D unresolved. There are 16 residues in the CDR3. Per germline, CDR1 LNHNV and CDR2 YYDKDF (reference sequence). The V gene lost 0 bases and the J gene lost 2 bases, with 10 bases spanning the gap. The CDR3 bases are TGTGCCACCAGCAGAGATACGGGAGCGACTAATGAAAAACTGTTTTTT. This sequence encodes CATSRDTGATNEKLFF.

The rearrangement uses TRBV6-1 and TRBJ1-5; D call uncertain. Between the trimmed V and J ends, which lost 2 bases and 4 bases, there was a span of 12 bases. The CDR3 runs 15 residues. Germline values: CDR1 MNHNS, CDR2 SASEGT. CDR3 in amino acids: CASSESWGGNQPQHF. CDR3 bases: TGTGCCAGCAGTGAATCTTGGGGAGGGAATCAGCCCCAGCATTTT.

The sample holds a few counts of this clone. This sequence joins TRBV19 and TRBJ1-3, with 8 bases matching TRBD1. The V segment lost 7 bases and the J segment 4 bases; nucleotides outside the gene matches: 9. The length of the CDR3 is 15 residues. The germline CDR1 and CDR2 sequences are LNHDA and SQIVND (reference sequence). The CDR3 nucleotides are TGTGCCAGTATGCCGGACAGGGCAGGAGGAAACACCATATATTTT. Encoded protein: CASMPDRAGGNTIYF.

The rearrangement joins TRBV7-3 to TRBJ2-5; TRBD1 agrees at 9 bases. Looked up from germline, CDR1 is SGHTA and CDR2 is FQGTGA. V gave up 0 bases and J gave up 5 bases; unmatched junction bases: 7. The CDR3 extends over 16 amino acids. Here the CDR3 reads CASSLTPTGGRETQYF. The CDR3 DNA is TGTGCCAGCAGCTTAACCCCGACAGGGGGTAGGGAGACCCAGTACTTC.

CDR3 amino acids: CASSPDRGLNTIYF. CDR3 sequence (DNA): TGTGCCAGCTCACCCGACAGGGGACTAAACACCATATATTTT. This chain connects TRBV18 to TRBJ1-3; the match to TRBD1 covers 8 bases. V gave up 3 bases and J gave up 6 bases; unmatched junction bases: 4. In germline, CDR1 is KGHSH, CDR2 LQKENI. The CDR3 loop spans 14 amino acids.

In its sample, this clone was seen a few times. The chain's CDR3 is CASSPALKGIQYF. Written as DNA, the CDR3 is TGTGCCAGCTCACCGGCCCTGAAGGGCATTCAGTACTTC. The chain uses TRBV18 and TRBJ2-4; the D is unclear. Germline values: CDR1 KGHSH, CDR2 LQKENI. CDR3 size: 13 residues. Trimming stripped 3 bases from V and 9 bases from J, with 12 bases between.

V usage is TRBV28 and J usage is TRBJ2-7; TRBD2 aligns across 14 bases. V trimming: 5 bases; J trimming: 2 bases; junction bases outside the gene matches: 5. Germline assignment: CDR1 MDHEN and CDR2 SYDVKM. The CDR3 length is 16 residues. In DNA form, the CDR3 reads TGTGCCAGCAGTGGACTAGCGGGGGGCCGAGCCTACGAGCAGTACGTC. Translating it yields CASSGLAGGRAYEQYV.

This clone was detected a few times. The gene calls are TRBV6-5 and TRBJ1-4, with a tentative D call TRBD1 (6 bases). The CDR3 contains 16 residues. Germline V lookup: CDR1 MNHEY, CDR2 SVGAGI. V was trimmed by 2 bases and J by 3 bases, leaving 13 bases between them. This CDR3 reads CASSYGTGRANEKLFF. The CDR3 coding sequence is TGTGCCAGCAGTTACGGTACAGGGCGGGCTAATGAAAAACTGTTTTTT.

The CDR3 sequence: CASSLVSAVADNQPQHF. As DNA, the CDR3 is TGTGCCAGCAGCTTAGTCTCTGCGGTGGCAGACAATCAGCCCCAGCATTTT. This sequence joins TRBV7-9 and TRBJ1-5; D uncertain. The CDR3 is 17 amino acids. Germline CDR1 is SEHNR and CDR2 is FQNEAQ (reference sequence). The V and J ends lost 1 base and 3 bases respectively, with 16 bases between them.

This clone was picked up a small number of times. The V gene is TRBV6-6, the J gene TRBJ2-7; D perhaps matches TRBD2 (6 bases). V was clipped by 5 bases and J by 3 bases, with 11 bases between them. The CDR3 has 13 residues. The germline V gene encodes CDR1 MNHNY and CDR2 SVGAGI (reference sequence). The chain's CDR3 is CASSPGTYYEQYV. DNA of the CDR3: TGTGCCAGCAGTCCCGGGACTTACTACGAGCAGTACGTC.

This sequence joins TRBV9 and TRBJ1-6; D unresolved. The CDR3 length is 14 residues. Germline V gene sequence: CDR1 SGDLS, CDR2 YYNGEE. Trimming left V 0 bases short and J 6 bases short, with 7 bases between. CDR3: CASSVGTANSPLHF. The CDR3 DNA sequence: TGTGCCAGCAGCGTAGGAACCGCTAATTCACCCCTCCACTTT.

J is TRBJ2-1 and V is TRBV5-1, with 9 bases that match TRBD1. V trimming: 4 bases; J trimming: 3 bases; junction bases outside the gene matches: 2. Per the germline V gene, CDR1 is SGHRS and CDR2 is YFSETQ. CDR3 length: 14 amino acids. The CDR3 is CASSVGQGYNEQFF. In DNA, the CDR3 is TGCGCCAGCAGCGTGGGACAGGGCTACAATGAGCAGTTCTTC.

The chain uses TRBV7-2 and TRBJ2-5; D gene uncertain. From germline, CDR1 is SGHTA and CDR2 FQGNSA. With 1 base removed from V and 0 bases from J, the gap between germline ends came to 12 bases. The CDR3 is made up of 16 amino acids. CDR3 sequence reads: CASSLGVPQYQETQYF. In DNA form, the CDR3 reads TGTGCCAGCAGCTTAGGAGTACCCCAGTACCAAGAGACCCAGTACTTC.

This clone was seen a single time. V usage is TRBV7-2 and J usage is TRBJ1-1, with a tentative D call TRBD1 (5 bases). Germline loops: CDR1 SGHTA, CDR2 FQGNSA. There are 13 residues in the CDR3. Trimming left V 5 bases short and J 8 bases short, with 15 bases between. CDR3 coding DNA: TGTGCCAGCAGCCCCCAGGGTATCTTAGAAGCTTTCTTT. Its translation is CASSPQGILEAFF.

The chain combines TRBV5-1 with TRBJ2-7; 9 positions match TRBD1. V gave up 2 bases and J gave up 5 bases; unmatched junction bases: 8. This CDR3 has 15 residues. Per germline, CDR1 SGHRS and CDR2 YFSETQ. The CDR3 loop reads CASSLTGTGSHEQYV. The CDR3 nucleotides read TGCGCCAGCAGCTTAACCGGGACAGGGTCGCACGAGCAGTACGTC.

V and J are TRBV19 and TRBJ1-2, with TRBD1 as a possible D gene (6 bases). Germline lookup yields CDR1 LNHDA and CDR2 SQIVND (reference sequence). V lost 3 bases to trimming and J lost 4 bases, with 12 bases between them. This CDR3 has 14 residues. The chain's CDR3 is CASSMEGGGYGYTF. The CDR3 region has the DNA TGTGCCAGTAGTATGGAAGGGGGTGGCTATGGCTACACCTTC.

In its sample, this clone was seen a few times. This sequence joins TRBV5-4 and TRBJ2-2, with 8 nucleotides matching TRBD1. Germline V gene sequence: CDR1 SGHNT, CDR2 YYREEE (reference sequence). This CDR3 spans 14 amino acids. J was trimmed by 5 bases and V by 5 bases; bases with no gene match: 5. CDR3 coding DNA: TGTGCCAGCAGTCGGGACAGGTCTACCGGGGAGCTGTTTTTT. Translating gives CASSRDRSTGELFF.

This clone was picked up a small number of times. V gene TRBV6-6 combines with J gene TRBJ1-1; perhaps TRBD1 as D (6 bases). Germline V gives CDR1 MNHNY, CDR2 SVGAGI (reference sequence). V lost 0 bases, J lost 4 bases, and 12 bases lay in between. CDR3 size: 15 residues. For the CDR3, the DNA is TGTGCCAGCAGTTACTCAAGGCAGGGGCCCACTGAAGCTTTCTTT. Residues: CASSYSRQGPTEAFF.

CDR3 sequence reads: CATPSWTGIGELFF. DNA of the CDR3: TGTGCCACCCCGTCGTGGACAGGGATCGGGGAGCTGTTTTTT. The rearrangement uses TRBV6-5 and TRBJ2-2; 8 bases match TRBD1. Trimming at V came to 10 bases and at J to 7 bases, leaving 11 bases not matched to a gene. Germline CDR1 and CDR2: MNHEY and SVGAGI. This CDR3 has 14 residues.

The chain uses TRBV6-5 and TRBJ2-7; 13 bases map to TRBD2. The V gene end was trimmed by 4 bases and the J gene end by 4 bases; junction bases not matched to a gene: 7. This CDR3 has 16 amino acids. The germline V gene has CDR1 MNHEY and CDR2 SVGAGI. The chain's CDR3 is CASSFRLAGGLYEQYV. The DNA for the CDR3 is TGTGCCAGCAGTTTCCGACTAGCGGGGGGCCTGTACGAGCAGTACGTC.

DNA for the CDR3: TGTGCCAGCGCCGTTTTTGGCGGGGAGCTGTTTTTT. This sequence encodes CASAVFGGELFF. This sequence joins TRBV6-5 and TRBJ2-2; D uncertain. The CDR3 covers 12 residues. The germline gives CDR1 MNHEY, CDR2 SVGAGI. The V end lost 8 bases, the J end lost 7 bases, and 11 bases lay between the germline ends.

This chain uses TRBV5-8 with TRBJ2-2; 10 positions match TRBD1. This CDR3 region has 17 residues. Germline V lookup: CDR1 SGHTS, CDR2 YDEGEE. The V and J ends lost 5 bases and 6 bases, in that order; junction bases with no gene match: 13. The CDR3 DNA follows: TGTGCCAGCAGATCGAACAAGCGGACAGGGGGTGCCGGGGAGCTGTTTTTT. Translation: CASRSNKRTGGAGELFF.

The gene calls are TRBV7-8 and TRBJ1-3, with D possibly being TRBD1 (5 bases). Germline CDR1 is SGHVS and CDR2 is FQNEAQ. The length of the CDR3 is 18 residues. Trimming left V 5 bases short and J 8 bases short, with 28 bases between. CDR3 protein: CASSPRVVRVSQVDTIYF. The CDR3 DNA follows: TGTGCCAGCAGCCCCCGCGTTGTCAGGGTTAGTCAGGTGGACACCATATATTTT.